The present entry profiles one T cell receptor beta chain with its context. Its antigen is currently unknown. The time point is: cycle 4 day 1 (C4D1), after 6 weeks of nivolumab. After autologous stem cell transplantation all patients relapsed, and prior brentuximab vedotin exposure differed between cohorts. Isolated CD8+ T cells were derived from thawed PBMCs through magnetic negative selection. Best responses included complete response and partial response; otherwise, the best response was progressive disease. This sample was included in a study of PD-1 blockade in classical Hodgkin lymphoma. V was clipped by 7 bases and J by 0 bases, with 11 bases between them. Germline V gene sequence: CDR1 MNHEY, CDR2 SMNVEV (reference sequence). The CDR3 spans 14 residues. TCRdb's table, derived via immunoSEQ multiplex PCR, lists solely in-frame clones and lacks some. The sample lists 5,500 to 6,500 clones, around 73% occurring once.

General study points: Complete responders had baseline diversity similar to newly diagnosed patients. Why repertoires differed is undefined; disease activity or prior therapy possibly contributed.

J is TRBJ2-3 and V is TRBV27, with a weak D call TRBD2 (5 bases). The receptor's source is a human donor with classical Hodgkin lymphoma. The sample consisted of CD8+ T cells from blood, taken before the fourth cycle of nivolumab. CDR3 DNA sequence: TGTGCCAGCACTCTAGCAACTAGCACAGATACGCAGTATTTT. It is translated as CASTLATSTDTQYF.